The next 16 T cell receptor beta chains were all read from a single sample in a study of CD8 T cells in ankylosing spondylitis. TCRdb re-called the 5' RACE reads through MiXCR, storing one row per CDR3 protein. The sample has just under 95,000 distinct CDR3 sequences, around 10% seen once; the top ten hold just over 5%. What was sequenced was blood, either unsorted or a sorted T cell fraction (not recorded which). These receptors all come from a male donor with ankylosing spondylitis or in good health (not recorded which).

The J gene is TRBJ1-2, the V gene TRBV28, with 7 bases identical to TRBD1. This CDR3 has 15 amino acids. Germline-derived CDR1 and CDR2 are MDHEN and SYDVKM. Germline trimming cut 6 bases from V and 1 base from J; bases unmatched to any gene: 8. The CDR3 DNA follows: TGTGCCAGCAGGACGACAGGGATCCTTAACTATGGCTACACCTTC. Its translation: CASRTTGILNYGYTF.

The chain links TRBV18 to TRBJ1-5, with D possibly TRBD1 on 5 matching bases. The germline V and J ends were trimmed by 6 bases and 0 bases, with 9 bases remaining between them. From germline, CDR1 is KGHSH and CDR2 LQKENI. The CDR3 consists of 14 residues. CDR3 coding DNA: TGTGCCAGCTCCCCCGGGGCTAGCAATCAGCCCCAGCATTTT. Translated: CASSPGASNQPQHF.

The sample holds many counts of this clonotype. The chain uses TRBV29-1 and TRBJ2-7; D unresolved. With 1 base removed from V and 5 bases from J, the gap between germline ends came to 12 bases. This CDR3 has 13 residues. Germline CDR1 and CDR2: SQVTM and ANQGSEA. CDR3 residues: CSVEAQWRNEQYF. The CDR3 DNA is TGCAGCGTTGAAGCCCAGTGGCGGAACGAGCAGTACTTC.

This clonotype was seen at least ten times. The chain has TRBV6-5 and TRBJ1-4, with 8 nucleotides matching TRBD1. The J segment lost 0 bases and the V segment lost 4 bases, leaving 10 bases of the junction unmatched. This CDR3 has 18 residues. Germline assignment: CDR1 MNHEY and CDR2 SVGAGI. As DNA, the CDR3 is TGTGCCAGCAGTTTACAGGGGGGCCCAGCCGCAACTAATGAAAAACTGTTTTTT. Translated: CASSLQGGPAATNEKLFF.

In this sample, this clonotype turned up many times. This rearrangement joins TRBV20-1 to TRBJ2-7; TRBD1 agrees at 8 bases. The CDR3 consists of 13 residues. Germline CDR1 is DFQATT and CDR2 is SNEGSKA (reference sequence). V shed 6 bases and J 4 bases; nucleotides not matched to a gene: 8. CDR3 in DNA: TGCAGTGCAACGGGGACAGGCACATACGAGCAGTACTTC. Its protein product is CSATGTGTYEQYF.

This clonotype showed up just a few times. This chain joins TRBV5-8 and TRBJ2-7, with D hard to call. This CDR3 region has 13 residues. Per germline, CDR1 SGHTS and CDR2 YDEGEE. Trimming removed 4 bases from V and 4 bases from J, with 12 bases in between. The CDR3 nucleotides read TGTGCCAGCAGCCCCGCAGGCAGGTACGAGCAGTACTTC. This encodes CASSPAGRYEQYF.

Many counts were recorded for this clonotype. The chain combines TRBV12-3 or TRBV12-4 with TRBJ1-1; D gene ambiguous. CDR3 length equals 13 residues. Trimming removed 5 bases at V and 1 base at J, with 8 bases between. For the CDR3, the DNA is TGTGCCAGCAGTCGGGCCGAGAACACTGAAGCTTTCTTT. Translating it yields CASSRAENTEAFF.

This clonotype was counted ten times or more. This chain links TRBV5-1 with TRBJ2-7, with 9 nucleotides matching TRBD1. This CDR3 region has 16 residues. Germline loops: CDR1 SGHRS, CDR2 YFSETQ. Unmatched junction bases numbered 7, after V lost 3 bases and J lost 0 bases. DNA of the CDR3: TGCGCCAGCAGCTCCGGGACAGGGCTAACCTCCTACGAGCAGTACTTC. Translating gives CASSSGTGLTSYEQYF.

This clonotype was counted at least ten times. This rearrangement joins TRBV28 to TRBJ2-4, with 14 positions matching TRBD2. V gave up 5 bases and J gave up 0 bases; unmatched junction bases: 3. Germline CDR1 reads MDHEN; CDR2 reads SYDVKM. CDR3 size: 17 residues. CDR3 nucleotide sequence: TGTGCCAGCAGTCCGACTAGCGGGGGGGTAGCCAAAAACATTCAGTACTTC. This gives the protein CASSPTSGGVAKNIQYF.

A word on this clonotype: A read error may explain this, as a much larger clone is one base away. J is TRBJ1-1 and V is TRBV29-1; the match to TRBD1 covers 7 bases. The germline V gene encodes CDR1 SQVTM and CDR2 ANQGSEA. This CDR3 contains 15 residues. CDR3 sequence reads: CSVGNRGRGNTEVFF. The CDR3 region has the DNA TGCAGCGTTGGTAACAGGGGACGGGGGAACACTGAAGTTTTCTTT.

V and J are TRBV30 and TRBJ2-2, with a possible D match to TRBD2 (7 bases). The V gene's germline CDR1 is GTSNPN and CDR2 SVGIG (reference sequence). Trimming cost V 2 bases and J 1 base, with 26 bases left between them. The CDR3 runs to 20 residues. In DNA, the CDR3 is TGTGCCTGGAGTTGGGGCAGGGGACTACCTTCCCCTCGGAACACCGGGGAGCTGTTTTTT. This codes for CAWSWGRGLPSPRNTGELFF.

This clonotype was seen ten or more times. The rearrangement uses TRBV7-8 and TRBJ1-4; D unclear. The CDR3 runs to 12 residues. From germline, CDR1 is SGHVS and CDR2 FQNEAQ. V was shortened by 2 bases and J by 14 bases, with 12 bases between the two germline ends. The CDR3 region has the DNA TGTGCCAGCAGCTTAAACAGTCGGTTGCTGTTTTTT. Its translation is CASSLNSRLLFF.

This clonotype appeared many times. J is TRBJ1-2 and V is TRBV5-1; D unclear. CDR1 SGHRS and CDR2 YFSETQ come from the germline V gene. CDR3 length equals 11 residues. Trimming pared 4 bases from V and 4 bases from J, leaving 5 bases between. CDR3 sequence (DNA): TGCGCCAGCAGCGAGGGCTATGGCTACACCTTC. Its protein product is CASSEGYGYTF.

This clonotype was observed many times. J is TRBJ2-1 and V is TRBV12-3 or TRBV12-4; no reliable D call. CDR3 length: 15 residues. The V gene lost 5 bases and the J gene lost 4 bases, with 15 bases spanning the gap. The CDR3 bases are TGTGCCAGCAGTCCAGCGATGTCCGTATACAATGAGCAGTTCTTC. This sequence encodes CASSPAMSVYNEQFF.

This clonotype was recorded at least ten times. The chain recombines TRBV15 with TRBJ1-2; no clear D gene. With 6 bases removed from V and 2 bases from J, the gap between germline ends came to 7 bases. CDR1 and CDR2 (germline): LNHNV, YYDKDF (reference sequence). This CDR3 is 12 amino acids long. The CDR3: CATSAANYGYTF. In nucleotides, the CDR3 is TGTGCCACCAGTGCAGCGAACTATGGCTACACCTTC.

This clonotype was counted only a few times. The chain couples TRBV28 to TRBJ2-7; D may be TRBD2 (5 bases). The CDR3 extends over 13 amino acids. Trimming removed 11 bases from V and 7 bases from J, with 21 bases in between. CDR1 is MDHEN, CDR2 SYDVKM, per germline. In nucleotides, the CDR3 is TGTGCCGCCCTTCTAGGTGGACTGGGAGAGCAGTACTTC. Protein sequence: CAALLGGLGEQYF. Variable domain in full (rest from reference TRBV28 and TRBJ2-7): DVKVTQSSRYLVKRTGEKVFLECVQDMDHENMFWYRQDPGLGLRLIYFSYDVKMKEKGDIPEGYSVSREKKERFSLILESASTNQTSMYLCAALLGGLGEQYFGPGTRLTVT.